Presented here are 15 T cell receptor beta chains from one specimen sequenced in a study of blood T cell repertoires in COVID-19. Profiled with immunoSEQ multiplex PCR; TCRdb holds only in-frame clones, not every one. In the table there are about 300,000 clones, about four fifths of which are singletons. The source material was peripheral blood. The receptors come from a human donor with COVID-19, enrolled during active disease. The donor label of this sample is uncertain.

The V call is TRBV27, the J call TRBJ1-1; 8 nucleotides align to TRBD1. In germline, CDR1 is MNHEY, CDR2 SMNVEV (reference sequence). Unmatched junction bases numbered 13, after V lost 5 bases and J lost 11 bases. This CDR3 contains 14 residues. CDR3 sequence reads: CASSLYGQGFAAFF. In nucleotides, the CDR3 is TGTGCCAGCAGTCTATACGGACAGGGTTTCGCGGCTTTCTTT.

The V gene is TRBV6-6, the J gene TRBJ2-3; the D gene is possibly TRBD1 (6 bases). Deletions cut 6 bases from V and 0 bases from J, with 13 bases between. The CDR3 totals 15 residues. The V gene's germline CDR1 is MNHNY and CDR2 SVGAGI (reference sequence). CDR3: CASRFTGSSTDTQYF. CDR3 nucleotide sequence: TGTGCCAGCAGGTTTACAGGGTCGAGCACAGATACGCAGTATTTT.

This clone was counted a few times. The V call is TRBV7-9, the J call TRBJ1-2; D is unresolved. There are 12 residues in the CDR3. The germline CDR1 and CDR2 sequences are SEHNR and FQNEAQ (reference sequence). Trimming shortened V by 4 bases and J by 4 bases, and 7 bases separated the two germline ends. The CDR3 reads CASSSEGYGYTF. CDR3 DNA: TGTGCCAGCAGCTCAGAGGGCTATGGCTACACCTTC.

This clone showed up just once. V usage is TRBV7-2 and J usage is TRBJ2-1; 8 nucleotides match TRBD1. V gave up 5 bases and J gave up 3 bases; unmatched junction bases: 6. The V gene's germline CDR1 is SGHTA and CDR2 FQGNSA. The CDR3 extends over 15 amino acids. CDR3 in amino acids: CASSPDRGLYNEQFF. The CDR3, as DNA: TGTGCCAGCAGCCCCGACAGGGGACTCTACAATGAGCAGTTCTTC. Full variable domain (outside the CDR3, taken from reference TRBV7-2 and TRBJ2-1): GAGVSQSPSNKVTEKGKDVELRCDPISGHTALYWYRQSLGQGLEFLIYFQGNSAPDKSGLPSDRFSAERTGGSVSTLTIQRTQQEDSAVYLCASSPDRGLYNEQFFGPGTRLTVL.

The chain joins TRBV14 to TRBJ2-7; no firm D call. The germline V gene has CDR1 SGHDN and CDR2 FVKESK. This CDR3 has 13 amino acids. Trimming pared 0 bases from V and 9 bases from J, leaving 12 bases between. For the CDR3, the DNA is TGTGCCAGCAGCCAAGAGGTAGCTTTGGCGCAGTACTTC. This codes for CASSQEVALAQYF. The full variable domain, its missing parts supplied by reference TRBV14 and TRBJ2-7, is EAGVTQFPSHSVIEKGQTVTLRCDPISGHDNLYWYRRVMGKEIKFLLHFVKESKQDESGMPNNRFLAERTGGTYSTLKVQPAELEDSGVYFCASSQEVALAQYFGPGTRLTVT.

This clone has only a few counts. The chain employs TRBV7-2 and TRBJ1-1, with 8 bases fitting TRBD1. This CDR3 is built from 15 residues. Germline values: CDR1 SGHTA, CDR2 FQGNSA. The junction had 11 bases not matched to a gene; V was cut back by 5 bases and J by 6 bases. The CDR3 is CASSPPTGEVAEAFF. The CDR3 coding sequence is TGTGCCAGCAGCCCGCCGACAGGGGAGGTGGCTGAAGCTTTCTTT.

This clone was observed once. The rearrangement uses TRBV2 and TRBJ1-2; possible D gene TRBD1, 5 bases. The CDR3 runs 14 residues. Trimming left V 3 bases short and J 1 base short, with 9 bases between. Germline assignment: CDR1 SNHLY and CDR2 FYNNEI. The CDR3 region has the DNA TGTGCCAGCAGTGAGGGGCAGATTAACTATGGCTACACCTTC. Protein sequence: CASSEGQINYGYTF.

The gene calls are TRBV5-4 and TRBJ1-5; 7 nucleotides agree with TRBD1. There are 13 residues in the CDR3. The J segment lost 4 bases and the V segment lost 4 bases, leaving 2 bases of the junction unmatched. Looked up from germline, CDR1 is SGHNT and CDR2 is YYREEE (reference sequence). The CDR3 loop is CASSTQGNQPQHF. CDR3 coding DNA: TGTGCCAGCAGCACACAGGGGAATCAGCCCCAGCATTTT.

The chain employs TRBV28 and TRBJ1-2; D might be TRBD1 (6 bases). V was trimmed by 6 bases and J by 5 bases, leaving 16 bases between them. The CDR3 spans 14 residues. CDR1 and CDR2 from the germline V gene are MDHEN and SYDVKM. The CDR3 DNA follows: TGTGCCAGCAGGATTACAGGGTCCTCATATGGCTACACCTTC. Its translation: CASRITGSSYGYTF.

This clone was counted only a few times. The rearrangement links TRBV7-8 to TRBJ2-3; D perhaps matches TRBD1 (6 bases). Germline V gene data show CDR1 as SGHVS and CDR2 as FQNEAQ. The V and J ends lost 1 base and 1 base respectively, with 9 bases between them. The CDR3 has 15 amino acids. The CDR3 sequence: CASSLGGLRTDTQYF. The CDR3 DNA is TGTGCCAGCAGCTTAGGGGGGCTACGCACAGATACGCAGTATTTT.

The chain couples TRBV5-1 to TRBJ2-7; 10 bases are a match to TRBD1. This CDR3 has 15 residues. Germline V gene lookup returns CDR1 SGHRS and CDR2 YFSETQ. V gave up 5 bases and J gave up 4 bases; unmatched junction bases: 9. The CDR3 protein is CASSRGTGERYEQYF. The DNA for the CDR3 is TGCGCCAGCAGTCGCGGGACAGGGGAGAGATACGAGCAGTACTTC.

The J gene is TRBJ1-1, the V gene TRBV6-5; D unresolved. This CDR3 has 12 residues. V dropped 7 bases and J dropped 6 bases, with 12 bases sitting between them. CDR1 is MNHEY and CDR2 is SVGAGI in the germline V gene. In nucleotides, the CDR3 is TGTGCCAGCAATGCGGGCAGTGCTGAAGCTTTCTTT. Encoded protein: CASNAGSAEAFF.

This clone was seen once. The chain has TRBV14 and TRBJ2-7, with TRBD1 matching 10 bases. The germline CDR1 and CDR2 sequences are SGHDN and FVKESK. The V gene end was trimmed by 4 bases and the J gene end by 10 bases; junction bases not matched to a gene: 7. The CDR3 has 13 residues. In DNA, the CDR3 is TGTGCCAGCAGCCCGATAAGACAGGGGGCCCAGTACTTC. This gives the protein CASSPIRQGAQYF.

The rearrangement joins TRBV5-1 to TRBJ2-3, with 12 positions matching TRBD1. CDR3 length: 16 amino acids. Germline V gene lookup returns CDR1 SGHRS and CDR2 YFSETQ. The V and J ends lost 0 bases and 4 bases, in that order; junction bases with no gene match: 3. CDR3 protein: CASSLVGQGAPDTQYF. The CDR3 nucleotides are TGCGCCAGCAGCTTGGTGGGACAGGGGGCCCCAGATACGCAGTATTTT.

The J gene is TRBJ2-7, the V gene TRBV7-9; 10 nucleotides line up with TRBD2. Germline V lookup: CDR1 SEHNR, CDR2 FQNEAQ (reference sequence). This CDR3 spans 15 amino acids. V was pared by 1 base and J by 7 bases, with 7 bases of the junction left unmatched. CDR3 in amino acids: CASSLGASGSGEQYF. For the CDR3, the DNA is TGTGCCAGCAGCTTAGGAGCTAGCGGGAGTGGGGAGCAGTACTTC.